This TCR beta chain appears in the sequencing data of a study of blood T cell repertoires in COVID-19. Study as a whole: Samples of COVID-19 (acute and convalescent) were obtained from the United States, Italy and Spain. Sources were T cells, B-cell-depleted T cells, or PBMCs; the material itself was cDNA or gDNA.

The CDR3 runs 14 residues. The V end lost 0 bases, the J end lost 8 bases, and 14 bases lay between the germline ends. Germline assignment: CDR1 SGDLS and CDR2 YYNGEE. In the original processing: Using reference gene primer amplification, nucleated cell counts were estimated. The repertoire was sequenced with immunoSEQ multiplex PCR; TCRdb's copy has only in-frame clones and lacks some. V and J calls and clone size are as listed in that table; D and trimming were resolved from the DNA. Altogether roughly 6,700 clones are present, roughly 87% being singletons, with the ten largest covering around 23%.

The sequenced material came from peripheral blood. The rearrangement links TRBV9 to TRBJ1-2; possibly TRBD1 for D (5 bases). The clonotype comes from a human donor in a cohort sampled during active COVID-19. The CDR3 DNA reads TGTGCCAGCAGCGTAGTCAGGGCGGTTGGAGGCTACACCTTC. This sequence encodes CASSVVRAVGGYTF.